What follows describes a single TCR beta chain. Its antigen remains unknown. The data were taken from a study of long-term antiretroviral therapy in people with HIV. In germline, CDR1 is LNHDA, CDR2 SQIVND (reference sequence). This CDR3 comprises 18 residues. V dropped 8 bases and J dropped 6 bases, with 31 bases sitting between them. Study outcomes and limitations: For ART adherence, viral resistance and therapy changes, no data were available.

The authors ran the immunoSEQ assay, v3.0, at survey level. Sequenced by immunoSEQ multiplex PCR; TCRdb stores in-frame clones only, minus some. In the table there are around 18,000 clones, 91% of which are singletons. This chain uses TRBV19 with TRBJ1-2; D might be TRBD1 (6 bases). Sequencing was performed on unsorted PBMCs, taken 3 years after starting antiretroviral therapy. The clonotype originates from a man in his forties or fifties with HIV. CDR3 residues: CASQAGRGRLYRANGYTF. The CDR3 region has the DNA TGTGCCAGTCAGGCAGGGAGGGGGAGGCTATACCGCGCAAATGGCTACACCTTC. Complete variable domain (other parts from reference TRBV19 and TRBJ1-2): DGGITQSPKYLFRKEGQNVTLSCEQNLNHDAMYWYRQDPGQGLRLIYYSQIVNDFQKGDIAEGYSVSREKKESFPLTVTSAQKNPTAFYLCASQAGRGRLYRANGYTFGSGTRLTVV.